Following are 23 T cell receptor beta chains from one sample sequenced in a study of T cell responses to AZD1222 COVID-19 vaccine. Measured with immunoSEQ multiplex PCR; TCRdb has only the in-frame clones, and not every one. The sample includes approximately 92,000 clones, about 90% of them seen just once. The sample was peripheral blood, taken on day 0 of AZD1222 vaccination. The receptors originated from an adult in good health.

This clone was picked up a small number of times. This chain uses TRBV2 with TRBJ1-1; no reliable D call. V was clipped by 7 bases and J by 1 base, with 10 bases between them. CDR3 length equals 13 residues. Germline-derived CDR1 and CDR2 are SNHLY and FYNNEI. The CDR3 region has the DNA TGTGCCAGCACCCGGGCCACGAACACTGAAGCTTTCTTT. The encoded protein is CASTRATNTEAFF.

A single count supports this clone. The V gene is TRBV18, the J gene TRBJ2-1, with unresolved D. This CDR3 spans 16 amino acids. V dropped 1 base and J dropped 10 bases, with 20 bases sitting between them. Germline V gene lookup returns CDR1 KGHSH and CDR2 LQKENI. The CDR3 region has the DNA TGTGCCAGCTCACCACGGGAAAACGTGGGAAAATGGGAGCAGTTCTTC. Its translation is CASSPRENVGKWEQFF. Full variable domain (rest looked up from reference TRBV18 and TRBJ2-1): NAGVMQNPRHLVRRRGQEARLRCSPMKGHSHVYWYRQLPEEGLKFMVYLQKENIIDESGMPKERFSAEFPKEGPSILRIQQVVRGDSAAYFCASSPRENVGKWEQFFGPGTRLTVL.

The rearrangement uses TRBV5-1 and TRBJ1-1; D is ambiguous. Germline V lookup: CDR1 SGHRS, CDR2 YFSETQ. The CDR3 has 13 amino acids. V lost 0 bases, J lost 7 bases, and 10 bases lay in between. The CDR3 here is CASSLDSGYEAFF. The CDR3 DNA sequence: TGCGCCAGCAGCTTGGACAGCGGCTATGAAGCTTTCTTT.

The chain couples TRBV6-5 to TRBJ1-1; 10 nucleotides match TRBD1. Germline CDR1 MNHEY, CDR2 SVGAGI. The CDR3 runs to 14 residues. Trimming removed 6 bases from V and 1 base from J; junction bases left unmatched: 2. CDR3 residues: CASRRDRGNTEAFF. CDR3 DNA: TGTGCCAGCAGGCGGGACAGGGGGAACACTGAAGCTTTCTTT.

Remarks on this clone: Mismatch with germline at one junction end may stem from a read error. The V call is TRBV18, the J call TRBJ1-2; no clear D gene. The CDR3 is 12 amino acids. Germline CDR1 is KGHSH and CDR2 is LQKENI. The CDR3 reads CASSPSSAAPLF. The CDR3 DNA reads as TGTGCCAGCTCACCTTCTTCTGCAGCTCCACTCTTC. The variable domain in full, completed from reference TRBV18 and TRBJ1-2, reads NAGVMQNPRHLVRRRGQEARLRCSPMKGHSHVYWYRQLPEEGLKFMVYLQKENIIDESGMPKERFSAEFPKEGPSILRIQQVVRGDSAAYFCASSPSSAAPLFGSGTRLTVV.

CDR3 nucleotide sequence: TGTGCCAGCAGTTTATCGAGGGGGAGAGGGACCAAAAACATTCAGTACTTC. Encoded protein: CASSLSRGRGTKNIQYF. The chain combines TRBV27 with TRBJ2-4, with D tentatively TRBD1 (6 bases). Trimming removed 0 bases from V and 2 bases from J, with 14 bases in between. The CDR3 loop spans 17 amino acids. Germline CDR1 MNHEY, CDR2 SMNVEV (reference sequence).

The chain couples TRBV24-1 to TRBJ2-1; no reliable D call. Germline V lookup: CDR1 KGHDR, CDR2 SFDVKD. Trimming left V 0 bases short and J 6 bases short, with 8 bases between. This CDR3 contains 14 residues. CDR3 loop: CATSDLKTPNEQFF. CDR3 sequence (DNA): TGTGCCACCAGTGATTTGAAGACACCCAATGAGCAGTTCTTC.

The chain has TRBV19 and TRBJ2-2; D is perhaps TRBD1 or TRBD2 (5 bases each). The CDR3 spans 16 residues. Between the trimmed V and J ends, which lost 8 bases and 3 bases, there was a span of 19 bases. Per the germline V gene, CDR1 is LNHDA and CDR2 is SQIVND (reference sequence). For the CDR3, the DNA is TGTGCCAGTCTCCACCCGGGACGGGCGGACACCGGGGAGCTGTTTTTT. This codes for CASLHPGRADTGELFF. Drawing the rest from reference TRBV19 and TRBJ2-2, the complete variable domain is DGGITQSPKYLFRKEGQNVTLSCEQNLNHDAMYWYRQDPGQGLRLIYYSQIVNDFQKGDIAEGYSVSREKKESFPLTVTSAQKNPTAFYLCASLHPGRADTGELFFGEGSRLTVL.

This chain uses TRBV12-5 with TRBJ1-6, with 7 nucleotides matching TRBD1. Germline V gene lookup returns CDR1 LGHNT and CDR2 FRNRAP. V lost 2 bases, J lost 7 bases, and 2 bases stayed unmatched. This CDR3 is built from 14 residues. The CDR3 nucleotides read TGTGCTAGTGGTTTGTCAGGGGGGAATTCACCCCTCCACTTT. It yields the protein CASGLSGGNSPLHF.

The CDR3 reads CASSQDPGYGYTF. Here the CDR3 DNA reads TGCGCCAGCAGCCAAGATCCGGGCTATGGCTACACCTTC. The chain links TRBV4-1 to TRBJ1-2; D remains ambiguous. Looked up from germline, CDR1 is MGHRA and CDR2 is YSYEKL. The CDR3 consists of 13 residues. The ends were cut back, 0 bases at V and 4 bases at J, with 6 bases in the middle.

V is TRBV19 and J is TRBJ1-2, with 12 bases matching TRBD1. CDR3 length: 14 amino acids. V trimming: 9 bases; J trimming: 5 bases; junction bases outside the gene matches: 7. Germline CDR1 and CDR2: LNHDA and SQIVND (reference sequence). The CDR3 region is CASEGQGAWYGYTF. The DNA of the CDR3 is TGTGCCAGCGAGGGACAGGGGGCATGGTATGGCTACACCTTC.

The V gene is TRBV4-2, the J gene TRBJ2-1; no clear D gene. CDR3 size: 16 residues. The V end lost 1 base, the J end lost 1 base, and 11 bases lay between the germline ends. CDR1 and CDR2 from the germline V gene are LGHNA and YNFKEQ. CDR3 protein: CASSQVPGRSYNEQFF. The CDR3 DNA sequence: TGTGCCAGCAGCCAAGTCCCCGGACGATCCTACAATGAGCAGTTCTTC.

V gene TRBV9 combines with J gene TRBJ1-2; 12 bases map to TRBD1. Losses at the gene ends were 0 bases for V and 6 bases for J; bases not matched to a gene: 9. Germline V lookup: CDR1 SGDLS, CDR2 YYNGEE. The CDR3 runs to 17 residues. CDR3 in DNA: TGTGCCAGCAGCGTAGACCCCTGGGACAGGGGGCCTAATGGCTACACCTTC. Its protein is CASSVDPWDRGPNGYTF.

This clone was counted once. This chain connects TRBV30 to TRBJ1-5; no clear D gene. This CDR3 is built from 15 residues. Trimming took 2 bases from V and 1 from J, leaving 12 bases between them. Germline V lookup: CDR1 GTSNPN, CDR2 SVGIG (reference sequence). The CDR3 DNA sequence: TGTGCCTGGAGTATTCAGCGTGGGAGCAATCAGCCCCAGCATTTT. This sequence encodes CAWSIQRGSNQPQHF. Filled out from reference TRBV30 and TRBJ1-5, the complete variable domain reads SQTIHQWPATLVQPVGSPLSLECTVEGTSNPNLYWYRQAAGRGLQLLFYSVGIGQISSEVPQNLSASRPQDRQFILSSKKLLLSDSGFYLCAWSIQRGSNQPQHFGDGTRLSIL.

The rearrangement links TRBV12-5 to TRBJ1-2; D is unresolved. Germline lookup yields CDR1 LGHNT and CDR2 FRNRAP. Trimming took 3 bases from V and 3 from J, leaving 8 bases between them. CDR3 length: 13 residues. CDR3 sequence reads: CASGFSGYYGYTF. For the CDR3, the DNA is TGTGCTAGTGGTTTCTCCGGATACTATGGCTACACCTTC.

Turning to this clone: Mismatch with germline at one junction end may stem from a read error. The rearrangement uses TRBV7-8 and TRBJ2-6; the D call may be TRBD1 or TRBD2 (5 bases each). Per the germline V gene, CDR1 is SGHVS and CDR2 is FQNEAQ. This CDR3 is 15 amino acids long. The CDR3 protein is CASSGGPYGANVLTF. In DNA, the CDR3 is TGTGCCAGCAGCGGAGGACCGTACGGGGCGAACGTCCTGACTTTC.

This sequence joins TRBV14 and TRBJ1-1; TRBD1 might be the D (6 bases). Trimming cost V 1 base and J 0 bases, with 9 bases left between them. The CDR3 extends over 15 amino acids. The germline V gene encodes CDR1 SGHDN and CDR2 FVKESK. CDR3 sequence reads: CASSQGGHLNTEAFF. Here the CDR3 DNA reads TGTGCCAGCAGCCAAGGGGGACACTTGAACACTGAAGCTTTCTTT.

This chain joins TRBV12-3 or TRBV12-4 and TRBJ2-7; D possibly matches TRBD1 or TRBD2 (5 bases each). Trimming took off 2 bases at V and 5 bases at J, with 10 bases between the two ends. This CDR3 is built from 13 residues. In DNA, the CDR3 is TGTGCCAGCAGTTTAAGAGGGACGGACGAGCAGTACTTC. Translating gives CASSLRGTDEQYF.

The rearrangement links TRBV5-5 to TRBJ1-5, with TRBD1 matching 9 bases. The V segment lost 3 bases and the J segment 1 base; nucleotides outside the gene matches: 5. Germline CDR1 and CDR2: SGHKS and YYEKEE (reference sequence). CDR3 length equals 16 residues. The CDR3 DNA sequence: TGTGCCAGCAGCTCGACCGGGACAGGGAGCAATCAGCCCCAGCATTTT. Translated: CASSSTGTGSNQPQHF.

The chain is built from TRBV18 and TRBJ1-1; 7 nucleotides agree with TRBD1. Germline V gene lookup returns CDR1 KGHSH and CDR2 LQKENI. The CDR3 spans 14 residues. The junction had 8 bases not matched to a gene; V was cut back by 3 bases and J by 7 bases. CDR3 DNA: TGTGCCAGCTCACCTGGACAGGCGCGGGGTGAAGCTTTCTTT. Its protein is CASSPGQARGEAFF. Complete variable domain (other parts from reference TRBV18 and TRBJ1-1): NAGVMQNPRHLVRRRGQEARLRCSPMKGHSHVYWYRQLPEEGLKFMVYLQKENIIDESGMPKERFSAEFPKEGPSILRIQQVVRGDSAAYFCASSPGQARGEAFFGQGTRLTVV.

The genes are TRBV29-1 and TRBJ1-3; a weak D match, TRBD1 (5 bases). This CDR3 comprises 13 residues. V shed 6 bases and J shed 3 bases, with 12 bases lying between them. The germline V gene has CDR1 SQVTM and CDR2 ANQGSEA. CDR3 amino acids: CSVWQGDGNTIYF. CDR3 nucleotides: TGCAGCGTGTGGCAGGGAGATGGAAACACCATATATTTT.

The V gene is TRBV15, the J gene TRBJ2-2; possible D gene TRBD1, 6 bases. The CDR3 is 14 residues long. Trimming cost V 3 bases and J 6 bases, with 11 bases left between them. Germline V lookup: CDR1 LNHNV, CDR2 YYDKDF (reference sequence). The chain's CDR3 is CATSSAGVAGELFF. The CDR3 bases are TGTGCCACCAGCAGTGCAGGGGTGGCCGGGGAGCTGTTTTTT.

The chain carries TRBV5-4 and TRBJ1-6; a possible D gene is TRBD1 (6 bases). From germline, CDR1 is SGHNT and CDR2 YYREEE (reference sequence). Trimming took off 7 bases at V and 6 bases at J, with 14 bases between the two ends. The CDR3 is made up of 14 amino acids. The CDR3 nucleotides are TGTGCCAGCGGTTCCGGGGGCGGTAATTCACCCCTCCACTTT. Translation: CASGSGGGNSPLHF.